This is a list of T cell receptor beta chains from one sample in a study of blood T cell repertoires in COVID-19. Generated by immunoSEQ multiplex PCR, the TCRdb table keeps only in-frame clones and is missing some. The sample has tens of thousands of clones, more than 65% seen once. Material for sequencing was peripheral blood. These receptors were collected from a man older than 75 with acute or convalescent COVID-19. Both conserved end residues are part of each CDR3. D genes are given only for firm matches. Clone size is given for some rows only: seen once, a few or many times, or a class if the clone is expanded.

abundance	len	v_gene	j_gene	d_gene	CDR3aa	CDR3nt
NA	15	TRBV27	TRBJ1-6	TRBD1	CASSNDRVGRSPLHF	TGTGCCAGCAGCAACGACAGGGTAGGAAGGTCACCCCTCCACTTT
NA	17	TRBV19	TRBJ1-4	NA	CASSIGQPAATNEKLFF	TGTGCCAGTAGTATAGGACAGCCGGCGGCAACTAATGAAAAACTGTTTTTT
NA	14	TRBV6-5	TRBJ1-1	NA	CASSIRVSGTEAFF	TGTGCCAGCAGTATCAGGGTGTCGGGCACTGAAGCTTTCTTT
NA	15	TRBV7-9	TRBJ2-2	NA	CASSSGGVNTGELFF	TGTGCCAGCAGCTCCGGAGGGGTGAACACCGGGGAGCTGTTTTTT
once	14	TRBV7-2	TRBJ2-7	NA	CASSLGQTHHEQYF	TGTGCCAGCAGCTTAGGACAGACACACCACGAGCAGTACTTC
NA	16	TRBV9	TRBJ2-2	TRBD2	CASSVLAGSNTGELFF	TGTGCCAGCAGCGTACTAGCGGGATCGAACACCGGGGAGCTGTTTTTT
NA	16	TRBV11-2	TRBJ2-2	NA	CASSSPEVSWTGELFF	TGTGCCAGCAGCTCCCCCGAAGTTAGTTGGACCGGGGAGCTGTTTTTT
NA	16	TRBV2	TRBJ2-2	TRBD2	CASSPRLAGATGELFF	TGTGCCAGCAGCCCCCGACTAGCGGGAGCAACCGGGGAGCTGTTTTTT
NA	15	TRBV6-6	TRBJ2-5	TRBD2	CASRTGTSGSETQYF	TGTGCCAGCAGGACCGGGACTAGCGGGAGTGAGACCCAGTACTTC
once	16	TRBV7-3	TRBJ2-2	TRBD2	CASSPFGTTNTGELFF	TGTGCCAGCAGCCCCTTCGGGACTACTAACACCGGGGAGCTGTTTTTT
NA	15	TRBV18	TRBJ1-1	NA	CASSANRGGSTEAFF	TGTGCCAGCTCAGCAAATCGCGGGGGGAGCACTGAAGCTTTCTTT
NA	18	TRBV7-2	TRBJ2-3	TRBD2	CASSPLLAGGASTDTQYF	TGTGCCAGCAGTCCATTACTAGCGGGGGGGGCTAGCACAGATACGCAGTATTTT
NA	18	TRBV5-4	TRBJ2-1	TRBD2	CASSLVYGAGRSYNEQFF	TGTGCCAGCAGCTTAGTGTACGGAGCGGGACGCTCCTACAATGAGCAGTTCTTC
NA	15	TRBV6-6	TRBJ2-1	NA	CASSYPRDLNNEQFF	TGTGCCAGCAGTTACCCCCGGGACTTGAACAATGAGCAGTTCTTC